The present T cell receptor beta chain was sequenced within a study of beta chain features in type 1 diabetes. Study results and caveats: In all four CD4+ subsets, TCRB CDR3 length was significantly, moderately reduced in type 1 diabetes. Any HLA effect on TCRB rearrangement was left unresolved by small sub-analyses. When VDJ junctions were examined, type 1 diabetes patients showed fewer insertions and more deletions.

The V and J ends lost 4 bases and 4 bases respectively, with 14 bases between them. Germline V gene lookup returns CDR1 SGHRS and CDR2 YFSETQ. The CDR3 length is 14 residues. Naive, central memory, regulatory and stem cell-like memory cells within the CD4+ compartment were sorted using CD45RO/CCR7/CD25/CD127/CD95/CD27. This clone has a handful of counts. Antigen unknown. Reverse transcription of all isolated RNA meant that expressed TCRB transcripts were sequenced. Generated by immunoSEQ multiplex PCR, the TCRdb table keeps only in-frame clones and is missing some. The sample carries a few hundred thousand clones, around 13% recorded once.

The TCR originated in a man aged 25 to 45 in good health. Sequencing was performed on central memory CD4+ T cells from blood. The rearrangement links TRBV5-1 to TRBJ2-5; a possible D gene is TRBD2 (7 bases). The CDR3 DNA follows: TGCGCCAGCAGCCCTTGGGGGGGCGCAGAGACCCAGTACTTC. Encoded protein: CASSPWGGAETQYF.